These 16 T cell receptor beta chains share one sample of origin, sequenced in a study of PD-1 blockade in classical Hodgkin lymphoma. The sample's time point: newly diagnosed, previously untreated cHL patient sample. Magnetic negative selection was used to purify CD4+ T cells from thawed PBMCs. Clones were read by immunoSEQ multiplex PCR, and TCRdb kept only the in-frame ones, dropping some. This sample carries about 35,000 clones, around 89% of them seen once, and the ten largest clones take around 0.21%. Input material: CD4+ T cells from blood. The source of these receptors is a human donor with classical Hodgkin lymphoma.

The chain recombines TRBV14 with TRBJ2-5; no definite D call. CDR1 is SGHDN and CDR2 is FVKESK in the germline V gene. V lost 2 bases and J lost 6, with 7 bases in between. CDR3 length: 12 amino acids. The CDR3 here is CASSQSYQTQYF. The CDR3 bases are TGTGCCAGCAGCCAAAGCTATCAGACCCAGTACTTC.

This clone was found once. The chain is built from TRBV11-2 and TRBJ2-5; a weak D match, TRBD2 (7 bases). V shed 5 bases and J shed 5 bases, with 15 bases lying between them. Germline assignment: CDR1 SGHAT and CDR2 FQNNGV. The CDR3 has 14 amino acids. CDR3 residues: CASSTLGGPETQYF. The CDR3, as DNA: TGTGCCAGCAGCACCTTGGGGGGGCCTGAGACCCAGTACTTC.

The chain couples TRBV30 to TRBJ2-2; D gene unclear. The CDR3 covers 15 residues. In germline, CDR1 is GTSNPN, CDR2 SVGIG (reference sequence). The V and J ends lost 2 bases and 7 bases respectively, with 17 bases between them. As DNA, the CDR3 is TGTGCCTGGAGTCCCCCTACCATAGTTAGCGGGGAGCTGTTTTTT. Its protein product is CAWSPPTIVSGELFF.

This chain connects TRBV6-6 to TRBJ1-2, with D uncertain. Deletions cut 6 bases from V and 1 base from J, with 9 bases between. CDR1 is MNHNY and CDR2 is SVGAGI in the germline V gene (reference sequence). This CDR3 is built from 13 residues. This chain's CDR3 is CASRYAINYGYTF. The CDR3 nucleotides are TGTGCCAGCAGATACGCTATTAACTATGGCTACACCTTC.

V gene TRBV7-2 combines with J gene TRBJ1-4; 9 bases map to TRBD1. Per germline, CDR1 SGHTA and CDR2 FQGNSA. V dropped 4 bases and J dropped 8; count of bases not matched to a gene: 8. This CDR3 has 15 amino acids. The CDR3 nucleotides are TGTGCCAGCAGCTCCGCGGACAGGGGCGGCGAAAAACTGTTTTTT. This gives the protein CASSSADRGGEKLFF.

This chain connects TRBV9 to TRBJ2-2; TRBD2 matches 8 bases. The germline CDR1 and CDR2 sequences are SGDLS and YYNGEE. V shed 0 bases, J shed 1 base, and the junction held 8 bases outside the gene matches. This CDR3 has 18 residues. Written as DNA, the CDR3 is TGTGCCAGCAGCGTAGGCGTTAGCGGGACGAAGAACACCGGGGAGCTGTTTTTT. It translates to CASSVGVSGTKNTGELFF. The whole variable domain, remainder taken from reference TRBV9 and TRBJ2-2, is DSGVTQTPKHLITATGQRVTLRCSPRSGDLSVYWYQQSLDQGLQFLIQYYNGEERAKGNILERFSAQQFPDLHSELNLSSLELGDSALYFCASSVGVSGTKNTGELFFGEGSRLTVL.

The V gene is TRBV28, the J gene TRBJ1-1; TRBD1 might be the D (5 bases). CDR3 length: 15 amino acids. Germline V gene data show CDR1 as MDHEN and CDR2 as SYDVKM. Trimming removed 5 bases at V and 11 bases at J, with 24 bases between. This CDR3 is CASSGRGLPTQRAFF. CDR3 in DNA: TGTGCCAGCAGTGGAAGGGGTCTTCCCACTCAGAGGGCTTTCTTT. Full variable domain (missing parts from reference TRBV28 and TRBJ1-1): DVKVTQSSRYLVKRTGEKVFLECVQDMDHENMFWYRQDPGLGLRLIYFSYDVKMKEKGDIPEGYSVSREKKERFSLILESASTNQTSMYLCASSGRGLPTQRAFFGQGTRLTVV.

The chain carries TRBV29-1 and TRBJ1-2, with no clear D. The CDR3 has 13 residues. Germline CDR1 is SQVTM and CDR2 is ANQGSEA. Trimming cost V 6 bases and J 0 bases, with 11 bases left between them. CDR3 residues: CSVRTETNYGYTF. CDR3 coding DNA: TGCAGCGTGCGGACGGAAACTAACTATGGCTACACCTTC.

V gene TRBV7-2 combines with J gene TRBJ1-4, with 8 bases aligning to TRBD1. Germline V gene data show CDR1 as SGHTA and CDR2 as FQGNSA. There are 15 residues in the CDR3. V was clipped by 3 bases and J by 4 bases; unmatched bases: 4. The CDR3: CASSLQTGDNEKLFF. CDR3 DNA: TGTGCCAGCAGCTTGCAGACAGGGGATAATGAAAAACTGTTTTTT.

The CDR3 region has the DNA TGTGCCAGCAGCTCCCAGCGGCCCTATAATTCACCCCTCCACTTT. Translation gives CASSSQRPYNSPLHF. The chain employs TRBV7-6 and TRBJ1-6; no definite D call. Deletions cut 4 bases from V and 2 bases from J, with 9 bases between. In germline, CDR1 is SGHVS, CDR2 FNYEAQ. This CDR3 has 15 amino acids.

The count of this clone is one. The chain recombines TRBV19 with TRBJ1-5; D possibly corresponds to TRBD1 (6 bases). The CDR3 spans 15 residues. V was trimmed by 10 bases and J by 4 bases, leaving 20 bases between them. CDR1 and CDR2 from the germline V gene are LNHDA and SQIVND (reference sequence). DNA for the CDR3: TGTGCCACGGGGACACAAAAAGGGAAGAATCAGCCCCAGCATTTT. This codes for CATGTQKGKNQPQHF.

This chain connects TRBV7-2 to TRBJ2-7; D remains ambiguous. This CDR3 has 14 amino acids. V was cut by 0 bases and J by 4 bases, with 10 bases left in between. CDR1 is SGHTA, CDR2 FQGNSA, per germline. Here the CDR3 reads CASSLAAVRYEQYF. CDR3 DNA sequence: TGTGCCAGCAGCTTAGCCGCGGTGAGGTACGAGCAGTACTTC. Supplemented by reference TRBV7-2 and TRBJ2-7, the full variable domain reads GAGVSQSPSNKVTEKGKDVELRCDPISGHTALYWYRQSLGQGLEFLIYFQGNSAPDKSGLPSDRFSAERTGGSVSTLTIQRTQQEDSAVYLCASSLAAVRYEQYFGPGTRLTVT.

V gene TRBV19 combines with J gene TRBJ2-1, with 9 positions matching TRBD2. CDR3 length: 15 residues. Germline V gene lookup returns CDR1 LNHDA and CDR2 SQIVND (reference sequence). V dropped 3 bases and J dropped 2; count of bases not matched to a gene: 2. The CDR3 sequence is CASSMGGRAYNEQFF. The CDR3 nucleotides read TGTGCCAGTAGTATGGGCGGGAGGGCCTACAATGAGCAGTTCTTC.

The V and J genes are TRBV28 and TRBJ2-4, with 10 bases fitting TRBD2. With 4 bases clipped from V and 6 bases from J, the junction kept 6 bases outside the gene matches. The CDR3 sequence is 15 residues long. CDR1 is MDHEN and CDR2 is SYDVKM in the germline V gene. The CDR3 sequence is CASSSSGRVGNIQYF. DNA for the CDR3: TGTGCCAGCAGTTCCAGCGGGAGGGTCGGAAACATTCAGTACTTC.

The rearrangement links TRBV5-6 to TRBJ2-3; D is undetermined. The V end lost 0 bases, the J end lost 5 bases, and 1 base lay between the germline ends. CDR3 length equals 11 residues. Germline assignment: CDR1 SGHDT and CDR2 YYEEEE. This chain's CDR3 is CASSLGDTQYF. The CDR3 DNA is TGTGCCAGCAGCTTGGGAGATACGCAGTATTTT.

The gene calls are TRBV7-9 and TRBJ1-4; 12 nucleotides align to TRBD1. The J segment lost 8 bases and the V segment lost 3 bases, leaving 10 bases of the junction unmatched. There are 17 residues in the CDR3. Germline CDR1 reads SEHNR; CDR2 reads FQNEAQ (reference sequence). The CDR3 reads CASSFPGTGGLREKLFF. The CDR3 DNA follows: TGTGCCAGCAGCTTCCCGGGGACAGGGGGCTTACGGGAAAAACTGTTTTTT. Full variable domain (missing parts from reference TRBV7-9 and TRBJ1-4): DTGVSQNPRHKITKRGQNVTFRCDPISEHNRLYWYRQTLGQGPEFLTYFQNEAQLEKSRLLSDRFSAERPKGSFSTLEIQRTEQGDSAMYLCASSFPGTGGLREKLFFGSGTQLSVL.